What follows are 21 T cell receptor beta chains derived from one specimen sequenced in a study of cytomegalovirus exposure and HLA in healthy donors. TCRdb keeps only in-frame clones here, not all; method: immunoSEQ multiplex PCR. The table lists some 75,000 clones, about 96% of them singletons. The sample comprised PBMCs. These receptors all come from a woman in her late teens or twenties in good health and CMV-seronegative.

The chain employs TRBV28 and TRBJ2-7; 9 bases align to TRBD2. The CDR3 loop spans 14 amino acids. Trimming took 6 bases from V and 3 from J; bases not matched to a gene: 6. Germline V gene lookup returns CDR1 MDHEN and CDR2 SYDVKM. This chain's CDR3 is CASRNSGSSYEQYF. Here the CDR3 DNA reads TGTGCCAGCAGAAATAGCGGGAGTAGCTACGAGCAGTACTTC.

The gene calls are TRBV27 and TRBJ1-5, with 8 nucleotides matching TRBD1. The CDR3 length is 14 residues. Germline V gene data show CDR1 as MNHEY and CDR2 as SMNVEV (reference sequence). The junction had 5 bases not matched to a gene; V was cut back by 2 bases and J by 8 bases. For the CDR3, the DNA is TGTGCCAGCAGTTTAGGGACAGGCACCGAGCCCCAGCATTTT. Translating gives CASSLGTGTEPQHF.

The rearrangement joins TRBV6-5 to TRBJ2-1, with D possibly being TRBD2 (6 bases). The V and J ends lost 6 bases and 10 bases respectively, with 13 bases between them. Germline values: CDR1 MNHEY, CDR2 SVGAGI. CDR3 size: 12 residues. The CDR3 loop is CASRGAGWEQFF. CDR3 bases: TGTGCCAGCAGGGGAGCGGGTTGGGAGCAGTTCTTC.

V and J are TRBV29-1 and TRBJ2-7; TRBD1 agrees at 9 bases. The V gene end was trimmed by 8 bases and the J gene end by 1 base; junction bases not matched to a gene: 15. The CDR3 consists of 16 residues. Germline V CDR1 and CDR2: SQVTM, ANQGSEA. The CDR3, as DNA: TGCAGCATCTCAAGAGATTCCGGGACAGGGTCCTACGAGCAGTACTTC. It is translated as CSISRDSGTGSYEQYF.

The rearrangement uses TRBV9 and TRBJ2-7; possibly TRBD1 for D (5 bases). Between the trimmed V and J ends, which lost 0 bases and 3 bases, there was a span of 13 bases. CDR3 length equals 15 residues. Germline lookup yields CDR1 SGDLS and CDR2 YYNGEE. CDR3 nucleotides: TGTGCCAGCAGCGTAGGGTCAGGGTCGGGCTACGAGCAGTACTTC. Translation gives CASSVGSGSGYEQYF. Full variable domain (rest looked up from reference TRBV9 and TRBJ2-7): DSGVTQTPKHLITATGQRVTLRCSPRSGDLSVYWYQQSLDQGLQFLIQYYNGEERAKGNILERFSAQQFPDLHSELNLSSLELGDSALYFCASSVGSGSGYEQYFGPGTRLTVT.

V usage is TRBV10-1 and J usage is TRBJ1-2; D is uncertain. The CDR3 totals 13 residues. V was trimmed by 0 bases and J by 4 bases, leaving 6 bases between them. Germline values: CDR1 WNHNN, CDR2 SYGVQD (reference sequence). CDR3 DNA sequence: TGCGCCAGCAGTGAGTCGACGGGCTATGGCTACACCTTC. Its protein is CASSESTGYGYTF.

CDR3 in amino acids: CASSFGRGVTGYTF. The CDR3 DNA follows: TGTGCCAGCAGTTTTGGTCGGGGGGTAACTGGCTACACCTTC. The V call is TRBV27, the J call TRBJ1-2; TRBD1 is a possible D gene (5 bases). CDR1 MNHEY and CDR2 SMNVEV come from the germline V gene (reference sequence). This CDR3 comprises 14 residues. V lost 3 bases, J lost 7 bases, and 15 bases lay in between.

This clone was recorded once. This chain joins TRBV4-2 and TRBJ1-4, with a weak D call TRBD1 (5 bases). The CDR3 sequence is 14 residues long. CDR1 LGHNA and CDR2 YNFKEQ come from the germline V gene. V lost 0 bases and J 8 bases, leaving 10 bases between the germline ends. As DNA, the CDR3 is TGTGCCAGCAGCCAAGAAGGGGCCGGGGAAAAACTGTTTTTT. Protein sequence: CASSQEGAGEKLFF.

In this sample, this clone turned up once. The rearrangement links TRBV6-5 to TRBJ2-7; TRBD2 matches 10 bases. Germline CDR1 is MNHEY and CDR2 is SVGAGI. The CDR3 is made up of 16 amino acids. J lost 4 bases, V lost 0 bases, and 6 bases had no gene match. CDR3 bases: TGTGCCAGCAGTTACTCAGGGGCTAGCGGGAGTTACGAGCAGTACTTC. Its translation: CASSYSGASGSYEQYF.

This clone was found once. The chain's CDR3 is CASSQGSTSGSTEQFF. Written as DNA, the CDR3 is TGTGCCAGCAGCCAAGGCTCGACTAGCGGGAGCACTGAGCAGTTCTTC. The chain couples TRBV4-2 to TRBJ2-1; 12 bases map to TRBD2. The V gene's germline CDR1 is LGHNA and CDR2 YNFKEQ. CDR3 length: 16 amino acids. J gave up 9 bases and V 1 base, and 7 bases lay outside the gene matches.

V gene TRBV10-2 combines with J gene TRBJ2-7, with D unresolved. The CDR3 spans 12 residues. CDR1 and CDR2 from the germline V gene are WSHSY and SAAADI. Trimming shortened V by 4 bases and J by 6 bases, and 10 bases separated the two germline ends. In nucleotides, the CDR3 is TGCGCCAGCAGTGTAACTGAGGTCGAGCAGTACTTC. This gives the protein CASSVTEVEQYF.

The count of this clone is one. This chain connects TRBV28 to TRBJ1-3; D gene unclear. The V and J ends lost 4 bases and 4 bases respectively, with 17 bases between them. The germline CDR1 and CDR2 sequences are MDHEN and SYDVKM. This CDR3 has 16 amino acids. The CDR3 sequence is CASSSDGWRSGNTIYF. The CDR3 bases are TGTGCCAGCAGTTCCGACGGCTGGAGGTCGGGAAACACCATATATTTT.

The rearrangement uses TRBV7-6 and TRBJ1-1; D is unresolved. Trimming stripped 5 bases from V and 6 bases from J, with 16 bases between. The germline CDR1 and CDR2 sequences are SGHVS and FNYEAQ. The CDR3 runs to 14 residues. The DNA of the CDR3 is TGTGCCAGCAGCGTGGTCTTAGAAAATCCTGAAGCTTTCTTT. The encoded protein is CASSVVLENPEAFF.

The chain couples TRBV28 to TRBJ2-5, with a possible D match to TRBD1 (6 bases). V lost 3 bases, J lost 5 bases, and 13 bases lay in between. The germline CDR1 and CDR2 sequences are MDHEN and SYDVKM. The CDR3 loop spans 14 amino acids. CDR3 nucleotide sequence: TGTGCCAGCAGTTTTGTTCAGGGGCCGGAGACCCAGTACTTC. It yields the protein CASSFVQGPETQYF.

J is TRBJ1-1 and V is TRBV9; a possible D gene is TRBD1 (5 bases). Trimming removed 0 bases at V and 5 bases at J, with 11 bases between. The CDR3 covers 14 residues. CDR1 SGDLS and CDR2 YYNGEE come from the germline V gene. Written as DNA, the CDR3 is TGTGCCAGCAGCGTAGGGCAGGGAGGTACTGAAGCTTTCTTT. This sequence encodes CASSVGQGGTEAFF.

The genes are TRBV27 and TRBJ2-3; 9 bases are a match to TRBD1. The CDR3 loop spans 17 amino acids. With 0 bases clipped from V and 8 bases from J, the junction kept 12 bases outside the gene matches. Germline CDR1 and CDR2: MNHEY and SMNVEV (reference sequence). The CDR3 loop reads CASSLSVRDRDIGTQYF. In DNA, the CDR3 is TGTGCCAGCAGTTTATCGGTTAGGGACAGGGACATAGGTACGCAGTATTTT.

This chain connects TRBV15 to TRBJ2-7, with D maybe TRBD2 (6 bases). CDR1 is LNHNV, CDR2 YYDKDF, per germline (reference sequence). V was shortened by 0 bases and J by 4 bases, with 10 bases between the two germline ends. The CDR3 extends over 14 amino acids. CDR3 residues: CATSRDLLAYEQYF. The CDR3 DNA sequence: TGTGCCACCAGCAGAGACTTACTAGCTTACGAGCAGTACTTC.

The chain uses TRBV5-1 and TRBJ2-2; 7 bases fit TRBD1. Per the germline V gene, CDR1 is SGHRS and CDR2 is YFSETQ. The CDR3 spans 15 residues. Trimming took 2 bases from V and 3 from J; bases not matched to a gene: 4. The CDR3 reads CASSFQGVDTGELFF. The CDR3 DNA is TGCGCCAGCAGCTTCCAGGGGGTCGACACCGGGGAGCTGTTTTTT.

This rearrangement joins TRBV4-1 to TRBJ1-2; maybe TRBD1 (5 bases). This CDR3 contains 14 residues. Germline CDR1 reads MGHRA; CDR2 reads YSYEKL. The ends were cut back, 1 base at V and 0 bases at J, with 6 bases in the middle. In DNA form, the CDR3 reads TGCGCCAGCAGCCAAGCAGGGTCTAACTATGGCTACACCTTC. Translating gives CASSQAGSNYGYTF.

The chain has TRBV6-6 and TRBJ2-5; D gene unclear. CDR1 MNHNY and CDR2 SVGAGI come from the germline V gene (reference sequence). Trimming took 8 bases from V and 1 from J, leaving 20 bases between them. The length of the CDR3 is 16 residues. CDR3 nucleotides: TGTGCCAGCCGTAACCGAGACGAACGGGTCCAAGAGACCCAGTACTTC. The encoded protein is CASRNRDERVQETQYF.

The chain carries TRBV2 and TRBJ1-4, with TRBD1 matching 7 bases. CDR3 length equals 15 residues. Germline V gene sequence: CDR1 SNHLY, CDR2 FYNNEI. V was pared by 8 bases and J by 0 bases, with 6 bases of the junction left unmatched. As DNA, the CDR3 is TGTGCCAGCCAGGGGGAGCCTGCAACTAATGAAAAACTGTTTTTT. Translated: CASQGEPATNEKLFF.